Listed here is a single TCR beta chain. Antigen unknown. Sequencing templates came from extracted RNA that was reverse transcribed into cDNA. Produced via immunoSEQ multiplex PCR; TCRdb's table is partial and in-frame only. Of some 190,000 clones listed, around 49% are singletons. This specimen belongs to a study of CD8+ T cells in alopecia areata. General study points: Because of a solitary nonresponder, the connection of baseline CD8+ expansion to response stays uncertain. Many of the expanded lesional clones endured in scalp and blood while on tofacitinib. Lesional scalp displayed greater clonality than normal scalp, most notably in alopecia totalis/universalis.

The sample's treatment: oral pan-JAK inhibitor, 5-10 mg twice daily. The sequences come from CD8+ T cells sorted from blood, collected around week 54, from a patient treated with tofacitinib. This receptor was taken from a human donor with alopecia areata.

The CDR3 coding sequence is TGTGCCAGCACCCTTTTAGAGAACTCCTACGAGCAGTACTTC. Translation gives CASTLLENSYEQYF. The rearrangement joins TRBV6-5 to TRBJ2-7, with D unclear. V lost 7 bases and J 0 bases, leaving 13 bases between the germline ends. The CDR3 has 14 residues. The germline V gene has CDR1 MNHEY and CDR2 SVGAGI.